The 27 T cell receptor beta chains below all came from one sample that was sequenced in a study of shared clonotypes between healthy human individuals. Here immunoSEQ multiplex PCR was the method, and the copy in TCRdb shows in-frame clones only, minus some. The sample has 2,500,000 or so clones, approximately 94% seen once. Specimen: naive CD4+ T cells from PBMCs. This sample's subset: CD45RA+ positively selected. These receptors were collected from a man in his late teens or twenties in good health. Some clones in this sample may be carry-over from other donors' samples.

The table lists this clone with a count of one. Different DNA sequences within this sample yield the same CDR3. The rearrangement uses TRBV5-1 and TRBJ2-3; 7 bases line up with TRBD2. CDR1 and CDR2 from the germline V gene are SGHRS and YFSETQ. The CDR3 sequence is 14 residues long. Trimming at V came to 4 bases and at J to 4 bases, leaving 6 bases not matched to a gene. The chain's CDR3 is CASSLASGPDTQYF. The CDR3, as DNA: TGCGCCAGCAGCCTGGCTAGCGGCCCAGATACGCAGTATTTT.

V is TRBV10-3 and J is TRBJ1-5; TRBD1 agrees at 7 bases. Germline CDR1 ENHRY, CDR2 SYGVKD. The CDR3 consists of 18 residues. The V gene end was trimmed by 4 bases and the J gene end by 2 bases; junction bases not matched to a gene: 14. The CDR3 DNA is TGTGCCATCAGTGCCGCAGTAATTTCGACAGGGCGCAATCAGCCCCAGCATTTT. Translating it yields CAISAAVISTGRNQPQHF.

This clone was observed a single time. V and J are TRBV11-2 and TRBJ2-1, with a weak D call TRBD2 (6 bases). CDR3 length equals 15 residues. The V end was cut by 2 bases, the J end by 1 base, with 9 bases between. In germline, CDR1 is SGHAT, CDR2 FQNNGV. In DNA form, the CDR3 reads TGTGCCAGCAGCTTATCCCGGGAGTCCTACAATGAGCAGTTCTTC. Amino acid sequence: CASSLSRESYNEQFF.

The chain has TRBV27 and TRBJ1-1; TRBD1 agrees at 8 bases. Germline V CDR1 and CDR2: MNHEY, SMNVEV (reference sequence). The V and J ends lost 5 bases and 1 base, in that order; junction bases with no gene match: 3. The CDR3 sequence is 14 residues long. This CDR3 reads CASSRQGPNTEAFF. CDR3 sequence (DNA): TGTGCCAGCAGTCGACAGGGGCCGAACACTGAAGCTTTCTTT.

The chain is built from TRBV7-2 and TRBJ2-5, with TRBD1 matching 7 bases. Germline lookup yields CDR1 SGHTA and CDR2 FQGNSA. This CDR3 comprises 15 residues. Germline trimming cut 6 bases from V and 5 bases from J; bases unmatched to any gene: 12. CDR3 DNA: TGTGCCAGCAGGGGACAGACCAGCATGGGGGAGACCCAGTACTTC. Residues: CASRGQTSMGETQYF.

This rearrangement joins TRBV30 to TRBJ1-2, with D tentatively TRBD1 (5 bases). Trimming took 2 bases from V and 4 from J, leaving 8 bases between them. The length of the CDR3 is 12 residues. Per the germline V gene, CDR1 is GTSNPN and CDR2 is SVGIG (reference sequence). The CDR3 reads CAWSRDLYGYTF. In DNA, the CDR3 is TGTGCCTGGAGTAGGGACCTCTATGGCTACACCTTC.

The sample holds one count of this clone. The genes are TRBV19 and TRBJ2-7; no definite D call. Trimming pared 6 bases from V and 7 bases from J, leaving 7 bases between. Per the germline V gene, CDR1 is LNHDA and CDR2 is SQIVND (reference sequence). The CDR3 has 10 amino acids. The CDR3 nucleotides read TGTGCCAGTAGGGGATGGGAGCAGTACTTC. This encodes CASRGWEQYF.

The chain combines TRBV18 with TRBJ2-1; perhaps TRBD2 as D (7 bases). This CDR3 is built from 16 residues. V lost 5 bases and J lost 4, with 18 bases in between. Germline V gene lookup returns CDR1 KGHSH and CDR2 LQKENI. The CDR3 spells CASSGTGGPPYNEQFF. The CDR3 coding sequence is TGTGCCAGCTCAGGGACGGGGGGCCCCCCTTACAATGAGCAGTTCTTC.

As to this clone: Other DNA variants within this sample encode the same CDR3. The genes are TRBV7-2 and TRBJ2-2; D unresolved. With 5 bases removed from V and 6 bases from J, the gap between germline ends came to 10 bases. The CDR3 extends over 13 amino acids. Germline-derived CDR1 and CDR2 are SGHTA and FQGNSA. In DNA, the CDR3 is TGTGCCAGCAGCCTTGCCGAGGCCGGGGAGCTGTTTTTT. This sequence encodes CASSLAEAGELFF. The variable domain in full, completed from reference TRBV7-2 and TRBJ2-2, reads GAGVSQSPSNKVTEKGKDVELRCDPISGHTALYWYRQSLGQGLEFLIYFQGNSAPDKSGLPSDRFSAERTGGSVSTLTIQRTQQEDSAVYLCASSLAEAGELFFGEGSRLTVL.

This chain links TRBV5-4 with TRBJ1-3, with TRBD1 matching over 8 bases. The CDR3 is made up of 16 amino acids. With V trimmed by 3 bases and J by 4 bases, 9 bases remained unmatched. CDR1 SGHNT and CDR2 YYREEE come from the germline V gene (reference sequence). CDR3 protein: CASSSQGAHLGNTIYF. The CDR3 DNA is TGTGCCAGCAGCTCCCAGGGGGCCCATCTAGGAAACACCATATATTTT.

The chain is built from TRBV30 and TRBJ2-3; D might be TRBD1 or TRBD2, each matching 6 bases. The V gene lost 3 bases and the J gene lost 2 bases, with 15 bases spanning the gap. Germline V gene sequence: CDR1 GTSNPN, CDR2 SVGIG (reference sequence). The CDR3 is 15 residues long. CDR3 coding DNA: TGTGCCTGGAGCCGAGACGGGGGCTTCACAGATACGCAGTATTTT. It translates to CAWSRDGGFTDTQYF.

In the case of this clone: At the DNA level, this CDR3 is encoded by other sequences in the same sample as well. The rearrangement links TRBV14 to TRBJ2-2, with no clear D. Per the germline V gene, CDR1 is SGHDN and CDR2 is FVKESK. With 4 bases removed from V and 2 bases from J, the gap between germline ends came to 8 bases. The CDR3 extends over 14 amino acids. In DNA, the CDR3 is TGTGCCAGCAGCCGTCAGGTCAACACCGGGGAGCTGTTTTTT. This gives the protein CASSRQVNTGELFF.

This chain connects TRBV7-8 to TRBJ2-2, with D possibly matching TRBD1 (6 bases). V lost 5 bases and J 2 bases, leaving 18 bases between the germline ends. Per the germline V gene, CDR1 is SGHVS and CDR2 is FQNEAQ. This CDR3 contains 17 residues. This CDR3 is CASSPRWGHVNTGELFF. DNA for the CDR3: TGTGCCAGCAGCCCCCGTTGGGGGCACGTCAACACCGGGGAGCTGTTTTTT. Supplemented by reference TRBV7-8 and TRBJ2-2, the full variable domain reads GAGVSQSPRYKVAKRGQDVALRCDPISGHVSLFWYQQALGQGPEFLTYFQNEAQLDKSGLPSDRFFAERPEGSVSTLKIQRTQQEDSAVYLCASSPRWGHVNTGELFFGEGSRLTVL.

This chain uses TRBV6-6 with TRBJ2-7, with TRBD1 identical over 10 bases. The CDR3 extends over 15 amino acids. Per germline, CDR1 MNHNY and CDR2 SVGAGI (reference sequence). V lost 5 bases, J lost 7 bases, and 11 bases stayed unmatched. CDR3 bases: TGTGCCAGCAGTGGCTCGGACAGGGGGGGAGGAGAGCAGTACTTC. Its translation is CASSGSDRGGGEQYF.

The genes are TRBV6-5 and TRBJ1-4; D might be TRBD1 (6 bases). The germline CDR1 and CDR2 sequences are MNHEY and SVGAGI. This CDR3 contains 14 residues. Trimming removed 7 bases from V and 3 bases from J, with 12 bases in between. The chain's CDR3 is CASTKTGPNEKLFF. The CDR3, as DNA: TGTGCCAGCACTAAGACAGGCCCTAATGAAAAACTGTTTTTT.

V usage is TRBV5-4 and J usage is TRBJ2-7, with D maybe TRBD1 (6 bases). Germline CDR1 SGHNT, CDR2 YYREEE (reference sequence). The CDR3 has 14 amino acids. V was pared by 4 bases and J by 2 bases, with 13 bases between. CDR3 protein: CASSPHREPYEQYF. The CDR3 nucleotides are TGTGCCAGCAGCCCTCACAGGGAACCCTACGAGCAGTACTTC.

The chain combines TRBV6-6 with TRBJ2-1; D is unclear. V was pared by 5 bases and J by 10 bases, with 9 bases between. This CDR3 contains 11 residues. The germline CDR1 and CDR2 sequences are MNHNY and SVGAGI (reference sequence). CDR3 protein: CASSTPTEQFF. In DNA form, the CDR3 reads TGTGCCAGCAGTACCCCGACAGAGCAGTTCTTC.

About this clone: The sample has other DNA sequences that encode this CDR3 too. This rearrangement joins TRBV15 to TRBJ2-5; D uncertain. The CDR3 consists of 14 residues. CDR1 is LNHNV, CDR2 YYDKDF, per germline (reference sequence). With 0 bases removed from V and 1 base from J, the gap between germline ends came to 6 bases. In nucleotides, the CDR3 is TGTGCCACCAGCAGAGACCGGGCCCAAGAGACCCAGTACTTC. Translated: CATSRDRAQETQYF. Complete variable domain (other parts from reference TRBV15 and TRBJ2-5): DAMVIQNPRYQVTQFGKPVTLSCSQTLNHNVMYWYQQKSSQAPKLLFHYYDKDFNNEADTPDNFQSRRPNTSFCFLDIRSPGLGDTAMYLCATSRDRAQETQYFGPGTRLLVL.

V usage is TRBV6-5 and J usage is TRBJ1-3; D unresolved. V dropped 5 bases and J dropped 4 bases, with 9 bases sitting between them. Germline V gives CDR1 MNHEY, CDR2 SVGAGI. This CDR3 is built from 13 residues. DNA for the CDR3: TGTGCCAGCAGTCCTCCCAGAGGAAACACCATATATTTT. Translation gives CASSPPRGNTIYF.

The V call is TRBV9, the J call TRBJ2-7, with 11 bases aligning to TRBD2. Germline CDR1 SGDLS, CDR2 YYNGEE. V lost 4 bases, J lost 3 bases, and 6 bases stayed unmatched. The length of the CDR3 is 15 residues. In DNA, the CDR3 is TGTGCCAGCAGCCCAGCCACTAGCGGGAGCTACGAGCAGTACTTC. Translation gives CASSPATSGSYEQYF.

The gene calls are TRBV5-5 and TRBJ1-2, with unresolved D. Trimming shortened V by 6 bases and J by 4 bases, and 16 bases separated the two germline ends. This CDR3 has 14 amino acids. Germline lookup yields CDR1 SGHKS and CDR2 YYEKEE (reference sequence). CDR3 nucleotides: TGTGCCAGCACCCGAGGAATTCCGAGCTATGGCTACACCTTC. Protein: CASTRGIPSYGYTF.

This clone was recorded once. The CDR3 DNA sequence: TGTGCCAGCAGCCTCGGACAGGTCCACGGAAAACTGTTTTTT. As protein: CASSLGQVHGKLFF. The rearrangement joins TRBV28 to TRBJ1-4, with 7 positions matching TRBD1. The CDR3 contains 14 residues. Germline CDR1 and CDR2: MDHEN and SYDVKM. Germline trimming cut 6 bases from V and 10 bases from J; bases unmatched to any gene: 11.

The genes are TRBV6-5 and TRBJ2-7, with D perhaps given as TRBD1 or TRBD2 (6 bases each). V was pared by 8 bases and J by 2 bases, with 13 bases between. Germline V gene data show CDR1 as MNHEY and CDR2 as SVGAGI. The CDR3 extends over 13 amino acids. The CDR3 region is CASGGLDPYEQYF. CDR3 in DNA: TGTGCCAGCGGGGGGCTTGACCCCTACGAGCAGTACTTC.

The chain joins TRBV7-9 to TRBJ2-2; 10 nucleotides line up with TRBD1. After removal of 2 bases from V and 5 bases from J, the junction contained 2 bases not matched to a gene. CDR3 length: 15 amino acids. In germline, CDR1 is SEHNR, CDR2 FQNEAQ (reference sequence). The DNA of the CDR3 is TGTGCCAGCAGCTTAAGGGGACAGGGGACCGGGGAGCTGTTTTTT. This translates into CASSLRGQGTGELFF.

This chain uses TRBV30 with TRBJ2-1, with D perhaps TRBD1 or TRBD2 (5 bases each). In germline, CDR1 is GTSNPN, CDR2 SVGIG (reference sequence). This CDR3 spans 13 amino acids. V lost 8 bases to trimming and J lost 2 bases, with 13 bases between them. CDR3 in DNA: TGTGCCGGGATGCTGGGGGCCTACAATGAGCAGTTCTTC. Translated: CAGMLGAYNEQFF.

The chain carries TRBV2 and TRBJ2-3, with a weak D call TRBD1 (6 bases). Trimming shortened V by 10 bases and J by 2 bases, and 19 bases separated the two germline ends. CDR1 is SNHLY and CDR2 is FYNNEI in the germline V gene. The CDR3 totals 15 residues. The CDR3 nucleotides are TGTGCCACAATTCTTCAGGGGAACTACACAGATACGCAGTATTTT. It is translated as CATILQGNYTDTQYF.

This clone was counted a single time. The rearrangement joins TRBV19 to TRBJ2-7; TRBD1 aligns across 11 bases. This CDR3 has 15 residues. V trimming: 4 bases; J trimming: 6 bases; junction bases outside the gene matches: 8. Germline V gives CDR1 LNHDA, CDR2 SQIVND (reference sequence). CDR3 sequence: CASSNQGQGEGEQYF. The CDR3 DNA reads TGTGCCAGTAGTAACCAGGGACAGGGGGAAGGCGAGCAGTACTTC.